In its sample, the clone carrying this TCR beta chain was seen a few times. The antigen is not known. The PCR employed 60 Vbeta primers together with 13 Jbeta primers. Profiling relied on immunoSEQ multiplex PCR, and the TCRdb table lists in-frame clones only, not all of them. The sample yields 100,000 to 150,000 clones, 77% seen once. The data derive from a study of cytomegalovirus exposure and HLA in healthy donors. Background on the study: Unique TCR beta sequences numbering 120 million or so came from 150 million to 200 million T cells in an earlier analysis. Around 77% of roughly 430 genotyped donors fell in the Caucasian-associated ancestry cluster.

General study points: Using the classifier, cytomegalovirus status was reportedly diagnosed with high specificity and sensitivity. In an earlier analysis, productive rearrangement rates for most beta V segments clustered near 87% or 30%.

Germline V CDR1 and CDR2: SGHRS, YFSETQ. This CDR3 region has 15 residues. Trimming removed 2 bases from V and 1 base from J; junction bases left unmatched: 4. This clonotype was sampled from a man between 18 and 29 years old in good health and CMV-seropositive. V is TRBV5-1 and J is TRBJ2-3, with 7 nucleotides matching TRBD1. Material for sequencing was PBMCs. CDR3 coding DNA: TGCGCCAGCAGCTTTCGGACAGGCGGCACAGATACGCAGTATTTT. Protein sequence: CASSFRTGGTDTQYF. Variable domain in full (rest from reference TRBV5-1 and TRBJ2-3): KAGVTQTPRYLIKTRGQQVTLSCSPISGHRSVSWYQQTPGQGLQFLFEYFSETQRNKGNFPGRFSGRQFSNSRSEMNVSTLELGDSALYLCASSFRTGGTDTQYFGPGTRLTVL.